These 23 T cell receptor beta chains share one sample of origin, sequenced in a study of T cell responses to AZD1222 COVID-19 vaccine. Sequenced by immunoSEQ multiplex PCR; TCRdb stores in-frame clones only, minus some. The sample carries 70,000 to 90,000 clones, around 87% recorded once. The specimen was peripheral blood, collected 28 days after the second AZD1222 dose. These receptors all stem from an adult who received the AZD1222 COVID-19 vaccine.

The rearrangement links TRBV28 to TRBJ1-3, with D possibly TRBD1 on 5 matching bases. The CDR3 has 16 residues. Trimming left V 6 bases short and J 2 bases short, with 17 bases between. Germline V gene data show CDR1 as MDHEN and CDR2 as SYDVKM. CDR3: CASRYSGGSAGNTIYF. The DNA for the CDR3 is TGTGCCAGCAGGTATAGCGGGGGAAGCGCTGGAAACACCATATATTTT.

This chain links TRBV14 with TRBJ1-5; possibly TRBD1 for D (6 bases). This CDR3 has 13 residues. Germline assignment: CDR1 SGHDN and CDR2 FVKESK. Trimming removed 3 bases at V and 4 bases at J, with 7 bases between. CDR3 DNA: TGTGCCAGCAGCCATGGACAGAATCAGCCCCAGCATTTT. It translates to CASSHGQNQPQHF.

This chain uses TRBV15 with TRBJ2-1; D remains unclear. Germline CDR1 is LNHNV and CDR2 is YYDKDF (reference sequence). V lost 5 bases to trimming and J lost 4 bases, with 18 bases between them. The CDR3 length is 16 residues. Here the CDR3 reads CATSAISQAIYNEQFF. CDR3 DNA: TGTGCCACCAGCGCGATCAGCCAGGCGATATACAATGAGCAGTTCTTC.

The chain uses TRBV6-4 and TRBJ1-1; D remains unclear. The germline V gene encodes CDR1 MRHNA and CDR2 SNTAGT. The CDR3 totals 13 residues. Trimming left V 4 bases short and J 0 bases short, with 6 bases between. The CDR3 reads CASSVTLNTEAFF. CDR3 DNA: TGTGCCAGCAGTGTGACTTTGAACACTGAAGCTTTCTTT.

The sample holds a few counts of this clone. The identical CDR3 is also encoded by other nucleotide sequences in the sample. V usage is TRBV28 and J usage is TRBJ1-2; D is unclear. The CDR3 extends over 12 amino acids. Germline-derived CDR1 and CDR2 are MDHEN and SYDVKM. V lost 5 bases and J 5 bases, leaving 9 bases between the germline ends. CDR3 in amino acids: CASSPNNYGYTF. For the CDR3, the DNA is TGTGCCAGCAGTCCCAACAATTATGGCTACACCTTC.

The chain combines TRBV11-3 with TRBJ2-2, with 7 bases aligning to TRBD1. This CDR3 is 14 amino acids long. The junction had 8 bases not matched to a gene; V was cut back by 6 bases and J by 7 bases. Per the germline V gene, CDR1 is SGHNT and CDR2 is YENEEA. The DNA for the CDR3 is TGTGCCAGCAGTCGTGACAGGGTGCACGGGGAGCTGTTTTTT. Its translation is CASSRDRVHGELFF.

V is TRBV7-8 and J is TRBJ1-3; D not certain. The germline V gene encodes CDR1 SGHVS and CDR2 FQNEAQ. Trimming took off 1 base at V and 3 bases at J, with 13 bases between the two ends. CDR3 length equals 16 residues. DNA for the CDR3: TGTGCCAGCAGCTTAGTGGTAGGGATTTATGGAAACACCATATATTTT. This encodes CASSLVVGIYGNTIYF. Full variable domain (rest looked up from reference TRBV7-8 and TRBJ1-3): GAGVSQSPRYKVAKRGQDVALRCDPISGHVSLFWYQQALGQGPEFLTYFQNEAQLDKSGLPSDRFFAERPEGSVSTLKIQRTQQEDSAVYLCASSLVVGIYGNTIYFGEGSWLTVV.

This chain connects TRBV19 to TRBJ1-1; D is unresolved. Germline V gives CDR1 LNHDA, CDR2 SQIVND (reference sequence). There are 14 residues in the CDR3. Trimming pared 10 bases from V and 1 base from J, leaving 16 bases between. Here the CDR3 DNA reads TGTGCCATTACCTCCGACTCCGCGAACACTGAAGCTTTCTTT. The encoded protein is CAITSDSANTEAFF.

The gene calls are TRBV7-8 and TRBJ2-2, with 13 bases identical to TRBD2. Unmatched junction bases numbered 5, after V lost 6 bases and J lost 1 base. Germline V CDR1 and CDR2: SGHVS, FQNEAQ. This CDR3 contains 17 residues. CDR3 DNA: TGTGCCAGCAGGGACGGACTAGCGGGGGTGAACACCGGGGAGCTGTTTTTT. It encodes CASRDGLAGVNTGELFF.

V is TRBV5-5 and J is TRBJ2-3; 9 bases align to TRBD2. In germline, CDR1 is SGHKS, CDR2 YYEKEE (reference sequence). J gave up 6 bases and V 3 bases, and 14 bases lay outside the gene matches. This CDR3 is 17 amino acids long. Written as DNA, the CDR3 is TGTGCCAGCAGCTGGTGGGCGGCGGGGGGGCCAGGGGATACGCAGTATTTT. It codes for CASSWWAAGGPGDTQYF.

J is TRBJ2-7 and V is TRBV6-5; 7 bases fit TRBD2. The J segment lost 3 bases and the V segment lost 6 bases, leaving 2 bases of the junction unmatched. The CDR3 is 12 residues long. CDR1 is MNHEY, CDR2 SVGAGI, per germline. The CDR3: CASSGTNYEQYF. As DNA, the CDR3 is TGTGCCAGCAGCGGGACTAACTACGAGCAGTACTTC.

The CDR3 DNA reads TGTGCCAGCAGTTCCCCTGGGAGAGACAATCAGCCCCAGCATTTT. This translates into CASSSPGRDNQPQHF. The chain combines TRBV6-6 with TRBJ1-5; D unclear. The CDR3 is made up of 15 amino acids. The germline gives CDR1 MNHNY, CDR2 SVGAGI (reference sequence). Trimming pared 4 bases from V and 3 bases from J, leaving 13 bases between.

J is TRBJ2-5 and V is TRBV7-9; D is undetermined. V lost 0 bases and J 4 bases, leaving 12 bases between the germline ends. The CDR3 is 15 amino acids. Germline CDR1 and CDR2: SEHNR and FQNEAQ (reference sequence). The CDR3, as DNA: TGTGCCAGCAGCTTAGCGAATCACGACGGAGAGACCCAGTACTTC. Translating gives CASSLANHDGETQYF. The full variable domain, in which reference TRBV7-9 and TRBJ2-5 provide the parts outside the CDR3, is DTGVSQNPRHKITKRGQNVTFRCDPISEHNRLYWYRQTLGQGPEFLTYFQNEAQLEKSRLLSDRFSAERPKGSFSTLEIQRTEQGDSAMYLCASSLANHDGETQYFGPGTRLLVL.

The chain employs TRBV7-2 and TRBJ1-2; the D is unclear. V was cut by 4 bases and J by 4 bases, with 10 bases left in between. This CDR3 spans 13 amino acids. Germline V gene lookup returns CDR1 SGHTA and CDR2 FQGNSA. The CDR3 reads CASSSSSPYGYTF. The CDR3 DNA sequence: TGTGCCAGCAGCTCCAGCAGCCCCTATGGCTACACCTTC. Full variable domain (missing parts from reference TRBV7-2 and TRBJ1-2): GAGVSQSPSNKVTEKGKDVELRCDPISGHTALYWYRQSLGQGLEFLIYFQGNSAPDKSGLPSDRFSAERTGGSVSTLTIQRTQQEDSAVYLCASSSSSPYGYTFGSGTRLTVV.

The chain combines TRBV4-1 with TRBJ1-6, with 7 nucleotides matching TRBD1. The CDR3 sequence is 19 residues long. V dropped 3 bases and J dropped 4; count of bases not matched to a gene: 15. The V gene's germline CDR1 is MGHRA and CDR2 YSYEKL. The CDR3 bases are TGCGCCAGCAGCCACCTGACCCAAGCACAGGGGAAATATAATTCACCCCTCCACTTT. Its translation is CASSHLTQAQGKYNSPLHF.

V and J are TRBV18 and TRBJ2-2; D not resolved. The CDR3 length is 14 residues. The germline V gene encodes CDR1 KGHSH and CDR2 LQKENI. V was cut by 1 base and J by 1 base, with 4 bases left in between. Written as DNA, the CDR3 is TGTGCCAGCTCACCACGACAGAACACCGGGGAGCTGTTTTTT. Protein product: CASSPRQNTGELFF.

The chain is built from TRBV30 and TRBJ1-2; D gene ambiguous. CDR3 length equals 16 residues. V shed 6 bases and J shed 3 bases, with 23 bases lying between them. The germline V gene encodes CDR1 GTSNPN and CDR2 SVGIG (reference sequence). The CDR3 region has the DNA TGTGCCTGCAACTTCCGCGGGAGACAAACATACTATGGCTACACCTTC. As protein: CACNFRGRQTYYGYTF.

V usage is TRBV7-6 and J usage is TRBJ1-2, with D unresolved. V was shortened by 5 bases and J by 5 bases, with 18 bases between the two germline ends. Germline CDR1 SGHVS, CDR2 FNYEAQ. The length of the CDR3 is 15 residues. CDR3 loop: CASSPLSGGTYGYTF. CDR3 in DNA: TGTGCCAGCAGCCCCTTATCGGGTGGCACATATGGCTACACCTTC. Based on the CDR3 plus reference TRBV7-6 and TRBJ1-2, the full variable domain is GAGVSQSPRYKVTKRGQDVALRCDPISGHVSLYWYRQALGQGPEFLTYFNYEAQQDKSGLPNDRFSAERPEGSISTLTIQRTEQRDSAMYRCASSPLSGGTYGYTFGSGTRLTVV.

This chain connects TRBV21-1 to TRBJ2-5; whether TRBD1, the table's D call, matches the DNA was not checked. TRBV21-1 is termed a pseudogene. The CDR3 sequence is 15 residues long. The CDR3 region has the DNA TGTGCCAGCAGAAGGTGCGAGGGGGCGCCGGAGACCCAGTACTTC. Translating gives CASRRCEGAPETQYF.

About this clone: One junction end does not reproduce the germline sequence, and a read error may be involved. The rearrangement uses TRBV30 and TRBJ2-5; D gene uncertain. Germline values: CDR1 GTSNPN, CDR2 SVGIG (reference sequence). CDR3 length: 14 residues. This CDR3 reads CAWSEMGSLETQYF. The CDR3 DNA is TGTGCCTGGAGTGAAATGGGCAGTCTAGAGACCCAATACTTC.

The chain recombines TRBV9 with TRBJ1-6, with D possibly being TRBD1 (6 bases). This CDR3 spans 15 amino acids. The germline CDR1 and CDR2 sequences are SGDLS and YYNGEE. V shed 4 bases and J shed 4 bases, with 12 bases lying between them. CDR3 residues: CASSPSDRYNSPLHF. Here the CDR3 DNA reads TGTGCCAGCAGCCCTTCCGACAGGTATAATTCACCCCTCCACTTT.

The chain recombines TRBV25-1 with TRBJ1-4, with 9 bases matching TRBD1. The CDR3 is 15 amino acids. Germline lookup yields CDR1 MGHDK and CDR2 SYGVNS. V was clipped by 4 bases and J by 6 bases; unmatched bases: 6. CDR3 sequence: CASSATGGGYEKLFF. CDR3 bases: TGTGCCAGCAGTGCAACAGGGGGCGGGTATGAAAAACTGTTTTTT.

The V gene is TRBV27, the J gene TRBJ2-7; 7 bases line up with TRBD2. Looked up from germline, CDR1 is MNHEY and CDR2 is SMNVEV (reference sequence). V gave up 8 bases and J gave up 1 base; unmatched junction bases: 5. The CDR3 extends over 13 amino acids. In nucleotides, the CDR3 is TGTGCCAGCGGGAGGGCAGGATCCTACGAGCAGTACTTC. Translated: CASGRAGSYEQYF.